One and the same sample provided the 10 T cell receptor beta chains below, sequenced in a study of blood T cell repertoires in COVID-19. TCRdb keeps only in-frame clones here, not all; method: immunoSEQ multiplex PCR. The sample consists of approximately 65,000 clones, 79% of them appearing once. The sample was peripheral blood. These receptors were collected from a woman of 80 years or more with active or convalescent COVID-19.

The rearrangement joins TRBV27 to TRBJ1-2; 8 nucleotides line up with TRBD1. CDR3 length equals 14 residues. V was pared by 6 bases and J by 4 bases, with 7 bases of the junction left unmatched. Germline values: CDR1 MNHEY, CDR2 SMNVEV (reference sequence). This CDR3 reads CASRRQGLGYGYTF. The CDR3 DNA is TGTGCCAGCAGAAGACAGGGGTTGGGCTATGGCTACACCTTC.

The chain is built from TRBV5-4 and TRBJ2-3; unclear D gene. The germline gives CDR1 SGHNT, CDR2 YYREEE (reference sequence). CDR3 length: 15 amino acids. Trimming stripped 5 bases from V and 0 bases from J, with 13 bases between. CDR3 amino acids: CASREDKRSTDTQYF. CDR3 coding DNA: TGTGCCAGCAGAGAAGACAAACGAAGCACAGATACGCAGTATTTT.

This clone was found once. This sequence joins TRBV7-8 and TRBJ1-1; D is possibly TRBD1 (5 bases). Between the trimmed V and J ends, which lost 2 bases and 1 base, there was a span of 8 bases. CDR3 length: 14 residues. Germline CDR1 reads SGHVS; CDR2 reads FQNEAQ. CDR3 bases: TGTGCCAGCAGCTTAATAGGGGCGAACACTGAAGCTTTCTTT. Protein: CASSLIGANTEAFF.

In its sample, this clone was seen a few times. The rearrangement uses TRBV14 and TRBJ2-2; TRBD1 is a possible D gene (6 bases). The CDR3 length is 15 residues. V lost 4 bases and J lost 5, with 14 bases in between. Germline loops: CDR1 SGHDN, CDR2 FVKESK. The CDR3 is CASSRRTAPTGELFF. CDR3 in DNA: TGTGCCAGCAGCCGTAGGACAGCACCTACCGGGGAGCTGTTTTTT.

This clone was recorded once. The chain combines TRBV29-1 with TRBJ2-3; possible D gene TRBD2, 5 bases. V was cut by 0 bases and J by 2 bases, with 21 bases left in between. CDR3 length: 18 residues. Germline assignment: CDR1 SQVTM and CDR2 ANQGSEA. CDR3 DNA sequence: TGCAGCGTTGAAGACCCATCATCAGCTAGCAGATACACAGATACGCAGTATTTT. Translation gives CSVEDPSSASRYTDTQYF.

This clone has just a few counts. V gene TRBV6-5 combines with J gene TRBJ1-2; tentative D call: TRBD1 (6 bases). Trimming shortened V by 5 bases and J by 4 bases, and 17 bases separated the two germline ends. Per the germline V gene, CDR1 is MNHEY and CDR2 is SVGAGI. The CDR3 loop spans 15 amino acids. The CDR3 loop is CASSPNEGGFYGYTF. The CDR3 nucleotides read TGTGCCAGCAGTCCGAACGAAGGGGGTTTCTATGGCTACACCTTC.

This clone was seen a single time. V is TRBV12-5 and J is TRBJ2-1, with 8 nucleotides matching TRBD2. Germline V gene sequence: CDR1 LGHNT, CDR2 FRNRAP. The ends lost 4 bases at V and 4 bases at J; junction bases unmatched: 9. The CDR3 consists of 16 residues. Here the CDR3 reads CASGSRGAGGYNEQFF. The DNA for the CDR3 is TGTGCTAGTGGTTCCCGGGGCGCGGGGGGTTACAATGAGCAGTTCTTC.

This rearrangement joins TRBV5-4 to TRBJ2-5, with 7 bases lining up with TRBD1. The V segment lost 4 bases and the J segment 5 bases; nucleotides outside the gene matches: 8. The germline V gene has CDR1 SGHNT and CDR2 YYREEE (reference sequence). The CDR3 sequence is 14 residues long. The CDR3 DNA sequence: TGTGCCAGCAGCCCCGGACAGGTTTTGGAGACCCAGTACTTC. Encoded protein: CASSPGQVLETQYF.

The CDR3 region is CASSSTTYNTEAFF. The CDR3 DNA reads TGTGCCAGCAGCTCAACGACATACAACACTGAAGCTTTCTTT. The chain combines TRBV7-8 with TRBJ1-1; D remains ambiguous. The V and J ends lost 4 bases and 2 bases respectively, with 11 bases between them. The CDR3 totals 14 residues. CDR1 SGHVS and CDR2 FQNEAQ come from the germline V gene.

The V gene is TRBV19, the J gene TRBJ1-1, with TRBD1 identical over 11 bases. With V trimmed by 4 bases and J by 3 bases, 10 bases remained unmatched. This CDR3 region has 17 residues. The germline V gene has CDR1 LNHDA and CDR2 SQIVND (reference sequence). The CDR3 nucleotides are TGTGCCAGTAGTAGAAGGACAGGGGGCAATTGGGACACTGAAGCTTTCTTT. Its translation: CASSRRTGGNWDTEAFF.